The text below deals with one TCR beta chain. This sample is drawn from a study of blood T cell repertoires in COVID-19. Deletions cut 3 bases from V and 8 bases from J, with 8 bases between. Germline V lookup: CDR1 SGHTA, CDR2 FQGNSA. CDR3 length: 12 amino acids. Produced via immunoSEQ multiplex PCR; TCRdb's table is partial and in-frame only. The data show under 350,000 clones, with around 86% seen just once and around 4.2% held by the top ten. The chain has TRBV7-2 and TRBJ2-1; D unclear. This TCR was recovered from a woman in her 40s with acute COVID-19. Sequencing was performed on PBMCs or T cells enriched from blood (not recorded which). Here the CDR3 reads CASSFTGYEQFF. The CDR3 bases are TGTGCCAGCAGCTTTACCGGGTATGAGCAGTTCTTC.